The rows below give T cell receptor beta chains drawn from one sample of a study of T cell responses to AZD1222 COVID-19 vaccine. Generated by immunoSEQ multiplex PCR, the TCRdb table keeps only in-frame clones and is missing some. The table lists approximately 140,000 clones, over 85% of them singletons. The sample consisted of peripheral blood, taken on day 0 of MenACWY control vaccination. These receptor sequences come from an adult in good health. CDR3s include the opening cysteine and the closing phenylalanine or tryptophan. Fields, in order: J gene, clone size, V gene, D gene, CDR3 DNA, CDR3 protein. D genes are given only for firm matches. Rows may omit the clone size; those that give it use once, few, many or a size class.

J: TRBJ1-2
size: -
V: TRBV4-1
D: -
DNA: TGCGCCAGCAGCCCTCAACAGGGAATAAGTGGCTACACCTTC
CDR3: CASSPQQGISGYTF

J: TRBJ1-2
size: -
V: TRBV30
D: -
DNA: TGTGCCTGGAGTGTAAAGGGGAGCTATGGCTACACCTTC
CDR3: CAWSVKGSYGYTF

J: TRBJ1-4
size: -
V: TRBV5-4
D: TRBD1
DNA: TGTGCCAGCAGCGCCAGACAGGGGGGCCTTGGAACTAATGAAAAACTGTTTTTT
CDR3: CASSARQGGLGTNEKLFF

J: TRBJ1-5
size: once
V: TRBV5-8
D: TRBD1
DNA: TGTGCCAGCAGCTACACGGGACAGTGGTTTTTT
CDR3: CASSYTGQWFF

J: TRBJ1-5
size: -
V: TRBV12-5
D: -
DNA: TGTGCTAGTGGTTTGGAAAATCAGCCCCAGCATTTT
CDR3: CASGLENQPQHF

J: TRBJ2-7
size: once
V: TRBV10-3
D: -
DNA: TGTGCCATCAGTGACTACGAGGGACGGGGCTACGAGCAGTACTTC
CDR3: CAISDYEGRGYEQYF

J: TRBJ2-2
size: -
V: TRBV7-3
D: -
DNA: TGTGCCAGCAGCTTAGACGGGAAGAACACCGGGGAGCTGTTTTTT
CDR3: CASSLDGKNTGELFF

J: TRBJ1-1
size: -
V: TRBV9
D: -
DNA: TGTGCCAGCAGCGTAACAGGGCGCACTGAAGCTTTCTTT
CDR3: CASSVTGRTEAFF

J: TRBJ2-1
size: -
V: TRBV15
D: TRBD2
DNA: TGTGCCACCAGCAGGTTGACTAGCGGCTCCTACAATGAGCAGTTCTTC
CDR3: CATSRLTSGSYNEQFF

J: TRBJ2-7
size: -
V: TRBV19
D: -
DNA: TGTGCCAGTAGTATAATTGGAGGGGCGCTTAACGAGCAGTACTTC
CDR3: CASSIIGGALNEQYF

J: TRBJ2-7
size: -
V: TRBV5-6
D: -
DNA: TGTGCCAGCAGCTTGGCCGGCAGAAGACCTGACGAGCAGTACTTC
CDR3: CASSLAGRRPDEQYF

J: TRBJ2-3
size: -
V: TRBV14
D: -
DNA: TGTGCCAGCAGCCAAGTGGGCGTTTTGGCAGATACGCAGTATTTT
CDR3: CASSQVGVLADTQYF

J: TRBJ1-5
size: -
V: TRBV19
D: -
DNA: TGTGCCAGTAGTATCCGACAGTTCAATCAGCCCCAGCATTTT
CDR3: CASSIRQFNQPQHF

J: TRBJ1-6
size: -
V: TRBV19
D: -
DNA: TGTGCCAGTACCGAGGGCAGGGGAGGTTCACCCCTCCACTTT
CDR3: CASTEGRGGSPLHF

J: TRBJ1-2
size: -
V: TRBV11-2
D: -
DNA: TGTGCCAGCAGCAACAGGGTGTTAGGTGGCTACACCTTC
CDR3: CASSNRVLGGYTF

J: TRBJ2-2
size: -
V: TRBV25-1
D: -
DNA: TGTGCCAGCAGAAGAACAGGACGGGGGTCCGGGGAGCTGTTTTTT
CDR3: CASRRTGRGSGELFF

J: TRBJ2-7
size: -
V: TRBV5-6
D: -
DNA: TGTGCCAGCAGCTTGGCCTATTACGAGCAGTACTTC
CDR3: CASSLAYYEQYF

J: TRBJ1-6
size: -
V: TRBV6-5
D: TRBD1
DNA: TGTGCCAGCAGTCCCCGGGACAGGGATAATTCACCCCTCCACTTT
CDR3: CASSPRDRDNSPLHF

J: TRBJ2-5
size: -
V: TRBV4-1
D: -
DNA: TGCGCCAGCAGCTCAACCGCCGGGGGGCGTCAAGAGACCCAGTACTTC
CDR3: CASSSTAGGRQETQYF

J: TRBJ1-5
size: -
V: TRBV12-3/TRBV12-4
D: -
DNA: TGTGCCAGCAGTTTATCCAGACAACAGCCCCAGCATTTT
CDR3: CASSLSRQQPQHF

J: TRBJ1-2
size: -
V: TRBV9
D: -
DNA: TGTGCCAGCAGCCCTGAAGCAAACAGGAAAAACTATGGCTACACCTTC
CDR3: CASSPEANRKNYGYTF

J: TRBJ1-5
size: -
V: TRBV5-4
D: -
DNA: TGTGCCAGCAGTCAGGGGCGAGATCAGCCCCAGCATTTT
CDR3: CASSQGRDQPQHF

J: TRBJ2-7
size: -
V: TRBV7-9
D: TRBD1
DNA: TGTGCCAGCAGCTTAGTCGGGACAGGGGGGACCTACGAGCAGTACTTC
CDR3: CASSLVGTGGTYEQYF

J: TRBJ1-1
size: -
V: TRBV27
D: -
DNA: TGTGCCACTCCGTCCGACACCGGCGGAAACACTGAAGCTTTCTTT
CDR3: CATPSDTGGNTEAFF

J: TRBJ2-2
size: -
V: TRBV11-2
D: -
DNA: TGTGCCAGCAGCCCCTCCGCTCAGGGGACCGGGGAGCTGTTTTTT
CDR3: CASSPSAQGTGELFF

J: TRBJ2-6
size: -
V: TRBV7-3
D: TRBD1
DNA: TGTGCCAGCAGCTTAAGGACAGGGGTCGGGGCCAACGTCCTGACTTTC
CDR3: CASSLRTGVGANVLTF

J: TRBJ2-3
size: -
V: TRBV27
D: -
DNA: TGTGCCAGCAGTTCCCTCGACAGACCAGATACGCAGTATTTT
CDR3: CASSSLDRPDTQYF

J: TRBJ2-1
size: -
V: TRBV7-9
D: TRBD2
DNA: TGTGCCAGCCTCCCCGGGGGGTCTATACACAATGAGCAGTTCTTC
CDR3: CASLPGGSIHNEQFF

J: TRBJ1-5
size: -
V: TRBV7-8
D: -
DNA: TGTGCCAGCAGCCCCCGGATTATTAGCAATCAGCCCCAGCATTTT
CDR3: CASSPRIISNQPQHF

J: TRBJ2-7
size: -
V: TRBV5-1
D: -
DNA: TGCGCCAGCAGCTTGGATGGGACATACTCCTACGAGCAGTACTTC
CDR3: CASSLDGTYSYEQYF

J: TRBJ1-1
size: -
V: TRBV2
D: -
DNA: TGTGCCAGCAGGCAAGACAGGACTGAAGCTTTCTTT
CDR3: CASRQDRTEAFF

J: TRBJ1-2
size: -
V: TRBV5-5
D: TRBD1
DNA: TGTGCCAGCAGCTCCGGGACAGACCCCTATGGCTACACCTTC
CDR3: CASSSGTDPYGYTF

J: TRBJ1-1
size: few
V: TRBV5-1
D: -
DNA: TGCGCCAGCAGCCCGCCAGGAAGGGACACTGAAGCTTTCTTT
CDR3: CASSPPGRDTEAFF

J: TRBJ1-1
size: -
V: TRBV3-1/TRBV3-2
D: -
DNA: TGTGCCAGCAGCCGCTGGGACATAGGGTATGAAGCTTTCTTT
CDR3: CASSRWDIGYEAFF

J: TRBJ2-2
size: -
V: TRBV7-2
D: -
DNA: TGTGCCAGCAGCTTAGATCGGAACACCGGGGAGCTGTTTTTT
CDR3: CASSLDRNTGELFF

J: TRBJ1-3
size: once
V: TRBV5-1
D: TRBD1
DNA: TGCGCCAGCAGATGGGACAGGCGCGGGAGGGACACCATATATTTT
CDR3: CASRWDRRGRDTIYF

J: TRBJ1-6
size: -
V: TRBV27
D: -
DNA: TGTGCCAGCAGTTTCTTGACTGAAAGCTCCTATAATTCACCCCTCCACTTT
CDR3: CASSFLTESSYNSPLHF

J: TRBJ2-5
size: -
V: TRBV3-1/TRBV3-2
D: -
DNA: TGTGCCAGCAGCCATGACAGAGAGACCCAGTACTTC
CDR3: CASSHDRETQYF

J: TRBJ2-5
size: once
V: TRBV2
D: TRBD2
DNA: TGTGCCACCGGGACTAGCGGTATCGGAAGCCAAGAGACCCAGTACTTC
CDR3: CATGTSGIGSQETQYF

J: TRBJ1-2
size: -
V: TRBV30
D: -
DNA: TGTGCCTGGAGGCCCGGGGTTAACTATGGCTACACCTTC
CDR3: CAWRPGVNYGYTF

J: TRBJ1-6
size: -
V: TRBV21-1
D: -
DNA: TGTGCCAGCAGCAAAGTTTGGGACAGGGGGGTAAGGAATTCACCCCTCCACTTT
CDR3: CASSKVWDRGVRNSPLHF

J: TRBJ1-6
size: -
V: TRBV5-4
D: -
DNA: TGTGCCAGCAGAGAGGGGGGGCGCTCCTATAATTCACCCCTCCACTTT
CDR3: CASREGGRSYNSPLHF

J: TRBJ2-3
size: -
V: TRBV28
D: -
DNA: TGTGCCAGCAGTTCCCTGGCTAGCGATAACACAGATACGCAGTATTTT
CDR3: CASSSLASDNTDTQYF

J: TRBJ1-5
size: few
V: TRBV10-3
D: -
DNA: TGTGCCATCAGTGGGGATTTAGGGTACAATCAGCCCCAGCATTTT
CDR3: CAISGDLGYNQPQHF

J: TRBJ2-2
size: -
V: TRBV25-1
D: -
DNA: TGTGCCAGCAGTGAAGTCCCCGGGGAGCTGTTTTTT
CDR3: CASSEVPGELFF

J: TRBJ2-4
size: -
V: TRBV5-4
D: -
DNA: TGTGCCAGCAGCTTGCCGGGGGGCGCAACCAACATTCAGTACTTC
CDR3: CASSLPGGATNIQYF

J: TRBJ2-7
size: -
V: TRBV6-5
D: -
DNA: TGTGCCAGCAGTCAGCGGGTTAATTATCCGTCCGAGCAGTACTTC
CDR3: CASSQRVNYPSEQYF

J: TRBJ1-1
size: -
V: TRBV19
D: -
DNA: TGTGCCAGTAGGCGGGCTCTCATCGACACTGAAGCTTTCTTT
CDR3: CASRRALIDTEAFF

J: TRBJ1-4
size: -
V: TRBV7-8
D: TRBD1
DNA: TGTGCCAGCAGCCGGGACAGGATTAATGAAAAACTGTTTTTT
CDR3: CASSRDRINEKLFF

J: TRBJ2-1
size: -
V: TRBV6-6
D: -
DNA: TGTGCCAGCAGTCCCTCTTCGGGTGGGATCTGGTCCTACAATGAGCAGTTCTTC
CDR3: CASSPSSGGIWSYNEQFF

J: TRBJ1-2
size: -
V: TRBV5-4
D: TRBD1
DNA: TGTGCCAGCAGCCCCCGACAGGGGAAGTCGGGCTACACCTTC
CDR3: CASSPRQGKSGYTF

J: TRBJ1-2
size: -
V: TRBV3-1/TRBV3-2
D: -
DNA: TGTGCCAGCAGCCACCCAACCGGGAGGGCGCGGGGCTACACCTTC
CDR3: CASSHPTGRARGYTF

J: TRBJ1-1
size: -
V: TRBV7-9
D: -
DNA: TGTGCCAGCAGCCCTACCCAGGCGGGGGAAGCTTTCTTT
CDR3: CASSPTQAGEAFF